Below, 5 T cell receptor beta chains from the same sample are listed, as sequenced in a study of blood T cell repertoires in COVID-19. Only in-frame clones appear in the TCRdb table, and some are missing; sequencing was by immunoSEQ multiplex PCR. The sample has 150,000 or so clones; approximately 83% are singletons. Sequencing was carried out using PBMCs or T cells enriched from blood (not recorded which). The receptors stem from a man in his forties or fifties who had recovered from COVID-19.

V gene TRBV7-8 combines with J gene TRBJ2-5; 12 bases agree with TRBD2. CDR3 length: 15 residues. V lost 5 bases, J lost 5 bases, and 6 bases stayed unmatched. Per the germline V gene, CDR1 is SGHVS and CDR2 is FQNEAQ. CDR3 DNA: TGTGCCAGCAGCCCTCTAGCGGGGGGGATCGAGACCCAGTACTTC. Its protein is CASSPLAGGIETQYF.

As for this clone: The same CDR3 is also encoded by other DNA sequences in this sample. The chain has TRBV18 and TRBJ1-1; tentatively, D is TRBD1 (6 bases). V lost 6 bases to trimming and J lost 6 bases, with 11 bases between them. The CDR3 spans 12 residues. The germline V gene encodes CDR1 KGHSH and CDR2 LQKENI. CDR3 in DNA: TGTGCCAGCTCTCCTCAGGGGCCTGAAGCTTTCTTT. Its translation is CASSPQGPEAFF. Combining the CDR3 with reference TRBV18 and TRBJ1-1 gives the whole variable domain NAGVMQNPRHLVRRRGQEARLRCSPMKGHSHVYWYRQLPEEGLKFMVYLQKENIIDESGMPKERFSAEFPKEGPSILRIQQVVRGDSAAYFCASSPQGPEAFFGQGTRLTVV.

In nucleotides, the CDR3 is TGTGCCTGTAGACAGACTAATGAAAAACTGTTTTTT. Translating it yields CACRQTNEKLFF. This chain links TRBV30 with TRBJ1-4, with D perhaps matching TRBD1 (5 bases). V shed 6 bases and J shed 2 bases, with 7 bases lying between them. The germline gives CDR1 GTSNPN, CDR2 SVGIG (reference sequence). CDR3 length: 12 residues. The full variable domain, completed using reference TRBV30 and TRBJ1-4, is SQTIHQWPATLVQPVGSPLSLECTVEGTSNPNLYWYRQAAGRGLQLLFYSVGIGQISSEVPQNLSASRPQDRQFILSSKKLLLSDSGFYLCACRQTNEKLFFGSGTQLSVL.

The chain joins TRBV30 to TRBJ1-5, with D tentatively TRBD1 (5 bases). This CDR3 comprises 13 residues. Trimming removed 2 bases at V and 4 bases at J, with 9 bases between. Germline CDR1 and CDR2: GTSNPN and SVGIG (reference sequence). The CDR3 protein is CAWSPRGNQPQHF. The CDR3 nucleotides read TGTGCCTGGAGTCCACGGGGGAATCAGCCCCAGCATTTT.

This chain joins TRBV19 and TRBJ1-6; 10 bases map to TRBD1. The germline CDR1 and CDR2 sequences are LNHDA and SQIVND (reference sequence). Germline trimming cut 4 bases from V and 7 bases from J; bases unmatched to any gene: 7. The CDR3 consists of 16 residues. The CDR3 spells CASSTVGTGVNSPLHF. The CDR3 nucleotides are TGTGCCAGTAGTACTGTTGGGACAGGGGTCAATTCACCCCTCCACTTT.